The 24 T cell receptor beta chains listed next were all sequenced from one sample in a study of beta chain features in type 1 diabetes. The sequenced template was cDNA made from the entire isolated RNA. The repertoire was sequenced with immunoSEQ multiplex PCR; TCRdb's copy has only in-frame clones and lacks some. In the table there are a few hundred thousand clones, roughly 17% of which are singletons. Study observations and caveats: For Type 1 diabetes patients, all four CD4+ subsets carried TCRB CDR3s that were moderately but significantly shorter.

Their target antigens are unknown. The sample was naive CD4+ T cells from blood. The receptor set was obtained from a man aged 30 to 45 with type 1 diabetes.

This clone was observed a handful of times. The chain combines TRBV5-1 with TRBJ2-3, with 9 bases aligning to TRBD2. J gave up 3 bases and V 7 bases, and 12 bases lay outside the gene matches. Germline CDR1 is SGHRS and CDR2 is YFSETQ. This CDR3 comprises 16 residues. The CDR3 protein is CASRLRGRALTDTQYF. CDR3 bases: TGCGCCAGCCGATTACGCGGGAGGGCCCTGACAGATACGCAGTATTTT.

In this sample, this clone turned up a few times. CDR3 sequence (DNA): TGTGCCAGCAGCCAAGTCCGGTATCGATCCAGCGCAGATACGCAGTATTTT. It yields the protein CASSQVRYRSSADTQYF. The chain has TRBV14 and TRBJ2-3; D gene uncertain. The ends were cut back, 1 base at V and 4 bases at J, with 18 bases in the middle. In germline, CDR1 is SGHDN, CDR2 FVKESK. This CDR3 region has 17 residues. Full variable domain (remainder filled in from reference TRBV14 and TRBJ2-3): EAGVTQFPSHSVIEKGQTVTLRCDPISGHDNLYWYRRVMGKEIKFLLHFVKESKQDESGMPNNRFLAERTGGTYSTLKVQPAELEDSGVYFCASSQVRYRSSADTQYFGPGTRLTVL.

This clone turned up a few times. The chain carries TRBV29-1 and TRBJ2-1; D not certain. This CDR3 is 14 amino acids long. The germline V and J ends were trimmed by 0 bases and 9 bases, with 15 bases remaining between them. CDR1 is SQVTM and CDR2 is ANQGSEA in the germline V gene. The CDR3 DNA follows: TGCAGCGTTGAAGATCCGGAAGTTATCGTTGAGCAGTTCTTC. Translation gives CSVEDPEVIVEQFF.

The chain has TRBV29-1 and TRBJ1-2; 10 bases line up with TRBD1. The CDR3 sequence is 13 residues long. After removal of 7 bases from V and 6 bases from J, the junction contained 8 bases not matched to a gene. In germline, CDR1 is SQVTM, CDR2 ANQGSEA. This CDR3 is CSGASGQGNGYTF. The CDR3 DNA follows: TGCAGCGGTGCTTCGGGACAGGGGAATGGCTACACCTTC.

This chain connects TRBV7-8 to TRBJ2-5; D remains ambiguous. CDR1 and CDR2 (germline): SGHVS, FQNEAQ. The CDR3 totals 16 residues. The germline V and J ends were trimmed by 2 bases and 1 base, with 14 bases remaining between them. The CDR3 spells CASSLLISAAQETQYF. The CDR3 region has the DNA TGTGCCAGCAGCTTACTTATCTCGGCAGCCCAAGAGACCCAGTACTTC.

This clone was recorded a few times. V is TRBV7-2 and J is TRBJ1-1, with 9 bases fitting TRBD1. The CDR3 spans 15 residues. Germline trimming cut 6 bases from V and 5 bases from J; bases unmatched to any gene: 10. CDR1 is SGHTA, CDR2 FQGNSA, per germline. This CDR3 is CASRIQGALRTEAFF. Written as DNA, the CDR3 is TGTGCCAGCAGAATACAGGGGGCGCTGAGGACTGAAGCTTTCTTT.

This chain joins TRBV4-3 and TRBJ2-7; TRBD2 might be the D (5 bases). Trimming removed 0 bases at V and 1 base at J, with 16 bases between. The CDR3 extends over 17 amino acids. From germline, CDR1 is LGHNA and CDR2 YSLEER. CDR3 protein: CASSQEIPLLGSYEQYF. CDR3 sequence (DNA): TGCGCCAGCAGCCAAGAGATCCCTTTACTAGGGTCCTACGAGCAGTACTTC.

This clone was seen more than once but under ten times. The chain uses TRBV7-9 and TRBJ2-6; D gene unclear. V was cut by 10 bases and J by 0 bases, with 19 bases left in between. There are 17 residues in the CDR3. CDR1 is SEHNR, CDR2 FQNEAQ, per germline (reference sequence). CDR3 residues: CAIHKSATYSGANVLTF. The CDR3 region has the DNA TGTGCCATACATAAGTCGGCCACCTACTCTGGGGCCAACGTCCTGACTTTC.

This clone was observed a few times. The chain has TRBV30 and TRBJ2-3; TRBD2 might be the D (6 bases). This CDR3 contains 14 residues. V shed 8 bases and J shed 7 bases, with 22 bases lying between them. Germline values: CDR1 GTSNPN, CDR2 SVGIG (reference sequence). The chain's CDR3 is CATFGAGLRNTQYF. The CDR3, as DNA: TGTGCCACCTTCGGGGCGGGATTACGAAATACGCAGTATTTT.

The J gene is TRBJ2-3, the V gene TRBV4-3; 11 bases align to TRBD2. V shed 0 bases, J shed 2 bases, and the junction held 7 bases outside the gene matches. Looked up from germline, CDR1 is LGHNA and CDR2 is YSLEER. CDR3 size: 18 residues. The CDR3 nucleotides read TGCGCCAGCAGCCAAGATCGGGGGACTAGCGGACTCACAGATACGCAGTATTTT. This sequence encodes CASSQDRGTSGLTDTQYF.

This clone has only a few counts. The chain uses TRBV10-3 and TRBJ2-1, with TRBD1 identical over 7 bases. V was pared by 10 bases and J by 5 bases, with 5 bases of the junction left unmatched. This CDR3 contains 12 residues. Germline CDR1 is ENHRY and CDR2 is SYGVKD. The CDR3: CATSGQHNEQFF. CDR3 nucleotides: TGTGCCACGTCGGGACAGCACAATGAGCAGTTCTTC.

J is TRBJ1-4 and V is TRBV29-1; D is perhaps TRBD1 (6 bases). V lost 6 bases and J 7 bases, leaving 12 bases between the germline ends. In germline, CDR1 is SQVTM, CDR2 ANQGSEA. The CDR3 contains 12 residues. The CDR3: CSVLGGPEKLFF. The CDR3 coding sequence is TGCAGCGTCCTGGGGGGGCCTGAAAAACTGTTTTTT.

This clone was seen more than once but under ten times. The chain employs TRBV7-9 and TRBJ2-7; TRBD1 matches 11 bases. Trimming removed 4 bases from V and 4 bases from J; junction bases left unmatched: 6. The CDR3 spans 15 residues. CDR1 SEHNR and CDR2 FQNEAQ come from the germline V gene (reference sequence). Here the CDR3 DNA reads TGTGCCAGCAGCTCGTGGACAGGGGGCTCTTACGAGCAGTACTTC. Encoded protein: CASSSWTGGSYEQYF.

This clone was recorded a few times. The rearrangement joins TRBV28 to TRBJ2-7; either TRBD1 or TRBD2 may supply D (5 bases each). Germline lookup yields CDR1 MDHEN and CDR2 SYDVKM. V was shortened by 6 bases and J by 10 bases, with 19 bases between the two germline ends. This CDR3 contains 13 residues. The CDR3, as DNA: TGTGCCAGCAGATACTCGGGACGGACTGTTCAGTACTTC. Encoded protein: CASRYSGRTVQYF.

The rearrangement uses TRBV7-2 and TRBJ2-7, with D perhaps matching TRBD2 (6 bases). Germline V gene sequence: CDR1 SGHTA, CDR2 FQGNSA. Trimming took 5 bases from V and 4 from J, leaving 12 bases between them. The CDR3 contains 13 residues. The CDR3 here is CASSTAGPYEQYF. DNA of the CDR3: TGTGCCAGCAGCACCGCGGGGCCTTACGAGCAGTACTTC.

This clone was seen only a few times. Here the CDR3 DNA reads TGTGCCAGCAGCAGGGACAACTCGCGGGAGACCCAGTACTTC. This translates into CASSRDNSRETQYF. The chain joins TRBV5-4 to TRBJ2-5, with D perhaps TRBD1 (6 bases). The CDR3 has 14 residues. Germline CDR1 and CDR2: SGHNT and YYREEE (reference sequence). V lost 4 bases and J lost 5, with 15 bases in between.

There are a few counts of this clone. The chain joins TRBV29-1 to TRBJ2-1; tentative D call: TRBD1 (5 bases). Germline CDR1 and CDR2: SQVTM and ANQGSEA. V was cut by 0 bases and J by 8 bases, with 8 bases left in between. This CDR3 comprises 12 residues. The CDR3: CSVEDARDEQFF. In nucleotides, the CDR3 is TGCAGCGTTGAAGATGCCAGGGATGAGCAGTTCTTC.

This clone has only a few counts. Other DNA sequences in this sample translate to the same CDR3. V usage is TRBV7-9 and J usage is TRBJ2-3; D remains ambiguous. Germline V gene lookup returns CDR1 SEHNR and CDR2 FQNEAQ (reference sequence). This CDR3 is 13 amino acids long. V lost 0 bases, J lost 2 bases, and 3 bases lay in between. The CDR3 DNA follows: TGTGCCAGCAGCTTAGCATCCACAGATACGCAGTATTTT. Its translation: CASSLASTDTQYF.

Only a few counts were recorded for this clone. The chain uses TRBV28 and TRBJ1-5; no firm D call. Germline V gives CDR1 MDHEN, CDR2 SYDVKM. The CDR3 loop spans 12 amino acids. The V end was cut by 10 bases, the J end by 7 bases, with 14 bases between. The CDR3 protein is CAIGEWIQPQHF. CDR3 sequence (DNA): TGTGCCATCGGGGAGTGGATCCAGCCCCAGCATTTT. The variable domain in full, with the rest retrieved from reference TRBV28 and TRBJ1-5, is DVKVTQSSRYLVKRTGEKVFLECVQDMDHENMFWYRQDPGLGLRLIYFSYDVKMKEKGDIPEGYSVSREKKERFSLILESASTNQTSMYLCAIGEWIQPQHFGDGTRLSIL.

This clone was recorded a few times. CDR3 sequence (DNA): TGTGCCAGCAGCTCCTATCTAGCGGGCGCACAAGAGACCCAGTACTTC. As protein: CASSSYLAGAQETQYF. The chain joins TRBV7-2 to TRBJ2-5; 8 bases align to TRBD2. CDR3 size: 16 residues. The germline V gene has CDR1 SGHTA and CDR2 FQGNSA. V lost 4 bases, J lost 2 bases, and 9 bases stayed unmatched.

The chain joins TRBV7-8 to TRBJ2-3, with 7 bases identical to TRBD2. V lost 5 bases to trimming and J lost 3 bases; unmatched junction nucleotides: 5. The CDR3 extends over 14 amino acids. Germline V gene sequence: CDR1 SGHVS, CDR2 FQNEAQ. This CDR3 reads CASSLSGNTDTQYF. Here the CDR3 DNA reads TGTGCCAGCAGCCTAAGCGGGAATACAGATACGCAGTATTTT.

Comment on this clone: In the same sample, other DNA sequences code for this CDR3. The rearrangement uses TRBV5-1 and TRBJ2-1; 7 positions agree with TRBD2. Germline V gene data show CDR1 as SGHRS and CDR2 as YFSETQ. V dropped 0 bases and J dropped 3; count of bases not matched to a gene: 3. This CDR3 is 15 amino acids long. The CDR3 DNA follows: TGCGCCAGCAGCTTGGGTCTAGCGGACTACAATGAGCAGTTCTTC. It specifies CASSLGLADYNEQFF.

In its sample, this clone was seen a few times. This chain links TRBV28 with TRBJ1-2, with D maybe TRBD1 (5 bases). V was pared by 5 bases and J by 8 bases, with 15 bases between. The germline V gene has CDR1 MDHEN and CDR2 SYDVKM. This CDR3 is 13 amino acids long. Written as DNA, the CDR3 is TGTGCCAGCAGTGGCGGACACACTCCGGGCTACACCTTC. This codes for CASSGGHTPGYTF.

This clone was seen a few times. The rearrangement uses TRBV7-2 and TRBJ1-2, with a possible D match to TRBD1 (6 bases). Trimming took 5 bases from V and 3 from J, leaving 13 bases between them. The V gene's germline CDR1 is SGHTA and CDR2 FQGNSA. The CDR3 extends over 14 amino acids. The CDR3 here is CASSPGDRYYGYTF. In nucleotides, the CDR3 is TGTGCCAGCAGCCCAGGGGACCGTTACTATGGCTACACCTTC.